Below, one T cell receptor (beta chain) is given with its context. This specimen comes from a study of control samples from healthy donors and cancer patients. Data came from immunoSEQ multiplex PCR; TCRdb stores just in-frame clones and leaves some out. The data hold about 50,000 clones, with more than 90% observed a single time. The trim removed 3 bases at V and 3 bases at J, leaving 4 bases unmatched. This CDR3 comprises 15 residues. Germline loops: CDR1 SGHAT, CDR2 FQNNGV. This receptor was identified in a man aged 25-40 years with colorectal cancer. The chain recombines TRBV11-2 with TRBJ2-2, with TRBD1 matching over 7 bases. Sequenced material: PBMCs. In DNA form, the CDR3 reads TGTGCCAGCAGCTTTAGGACAGGAGACACCGGGGAGCTGTTTTTT. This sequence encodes CASSFRTGDTGELFF.